Listed below are T cell receptor beta chains from one sample, sequenced in a study of CD8 T cells in ankylosing spondylitis. Via MiXCR, TCRdb re-called the 5' RACE reads, giving one row per CDR3 protein. The repertoire holds approximately 39,000 distinct CDR3 sequences, with roughly an eighth as singletons. The sequencing sample was made of synovial fluid, either unsorted or a sorted T cell fraction (not recorded which). These TCRs come from a male donor with ankylosing spondylitis. Both conserved end residues are part of each CDR3. The order of the fields is V gene, clone size, D gene, J gene, CDR3 DNA, CDR3 protein. A D gene is named only where the DNA matches it firmly. Clone size is shown for a subset of rows, as once, few, many or a class of expanded clone.

V gene: TRBV28
clone size: -
D gene: -
J gene: TRBJ1-5
CDR3 DNA: TGTGCCAGCAGTTGGGGGGCCGACTCCTACTATCAGCCCCAGCATTTT
CDR3 protein: CASSWGADSYYQPQHF

V gene: TRBV6-1
clone size: -
D gene: TRBD1
J gene: TRBJ1-2
CDR3 DNA: TGTGCCAGCAGCCCGGGACAGGGGGCCCAAATTGGCTATGGCTACACCTTC
CDR3 protein: CASSPGQGAQIGYGYTF

V gene: TRBV25-1
clone size: many
D gene: TRBD1
J gene: TRBJ2-5
CDR3 DNA: TGTGCCAGCAGGAACACAGGGGACGGGACCCAGTACTTC
CDR3 protein: CASRNTGDGTQYF

V gene: TRBV7-9
clone size: few
D gene: TRBD1
J gene: TRBJ2-2
CDR3 DNA: TGTGCCAGCAGCCCGGAGGACAGGCAGAACACCGGGGAGCTGTTTTTT
CDR3 protein: CASSPEDRQNTGELFF

V gene: TRBV29-1
clone size: -
D gene: -
J gene: TRBJ2-5
CDR3 DNA: TGCAGCGTCGGAGGTGGGAGTAGCCGAGAGACCCAGTACTTC
CDR3 protein: CSVGGGSSRETQYF

V gene: TRBV4-3
clone size: many
D gene: TRBD2
J gene: TRBJ2-3
CDR3 DNA: TGCGCCAGCAGCCATGAAACGGGAGGTGGCACAGATACGCAGTATTTT
CDR3 protein: CASSHETGGGTDTQYF

V gene: TRBV24-1
clone size: -
D gene: TRBD1
J gene: TRBJ2-1
CDR3 DNA: TGTGCCACCAGCACAGGGGCTCGGTACAATGAGCAGTTCTTC
CDR3 protein: CATSTGARYNEQFF

V gene: TRBV7-2
clone size: many
D gene: -
J gene: TRBJ1-4
CDR3 DNA: TGTGCCAGCAGCTTCCGAGGACAATTTAATGAAAAACTGTTTTTT
CDR3 protein: CASSFRGQFNEKLFF

V gene: TRBV10-3
clone size: many
D gene: TRBD2
J gene: TRBJ2-7
CDR3 DNA: TGTGCCATCACCGGCGGGAGCTCCTACGAGCAGTACTTC
CDR3 protein: CAITGGSSYEQYF

V gene: TRBV7-6
clone size: -
D gene: -
J gene: TRBJ1-1
CDR3 DNA: TGTGCCAGCAGCTTATACAGGAACACTGAAGCTTTCTTT
CDR3 protein: CASSLYRNTEAFF

V gene: TRBV20-1
clone size: few
D gene: -
J gene: TRBJ2-5
CDR3 DNA: TGCAGTGCGCCCCGAGGGCGGGAACAAGAGACCCAGTACTTC
CDR3 protein: CSAPRGREQETQYF

V gene: TRBV5-6
clone size: -
D gene: TRBD2
J gene: TRBJ2-3
CDR3 DNA: TGTGCCAGCAGATGGGTGGGGGGGACCACAGATACGCAGTATTTT
CDR3 protein: CASRWVGGTTDTQYF

V gene: TRBV5-1
clone size: -
D gene: TRBD1
J gene: TRBJ1-1
CDR3 DNA: TGCGCCAGCAGCTCCCGGGACAGTGGGACTGAAGCTTTCTTT
CDR3 protein: CASSSRDSGTEAFF

V gene: TRBV4-2
clone size: -
D gene: -
J gene: TRBJ2-6
CDR3 DNA: TGTGCCAGCAGCCAAGCCCGGGGAAGTGGGGCCAACGTCCTGACTTTC
CDR3 protein: CASSQARGSGANVLTF

V gene: TRBV6-4
clone size: many
D gene: -
J gene: TRBJ2-2
CDR3 DNA: TGTGCCAGCAGTGATGTGGGGGCCGGGGAGCTGTTTTTT
CDR3 protein: CASSDVGAGELFF

V gene: TRBV20-1
clone size: -
D gene: TRBD1
J gene: TRBJ2-2
CDR3 DNA: TGCAGTGCTAGACCCGGGACAGGGACCGGGGAGCTGTTTTTT
CDR3 protein: CSARPGTGTGELFF

V gene: TRBV12-3/TRBV12-4
clone size: many
D gene: -
J gene: TRBJ1-1
CDR3 DNA: TGTGCCAGCAATCGGGGGGGCACTGAAGCTTTCTTT
CDR3 protein: CASNRGGTEAFF

V gene: TRBV6-5
clone size: few
D gene: TRBD1
J gene: TRBJ1-2
CDR3 DNA: TGTGCCAGCAGTTACCGTAGGACAGGGTGGGATGGCTACACCTTC
CDR3 protein: CASSYRRTGWDGYTF

V gene: TRBV19
clone size: many
D gene: -
J gene: TRBJ2-7
CDR3 DNA: TGTGCCAGTAGTATAATCATGGGGGACTCCTACGAGCAGTACTTC
CDR3 protein: CASSIIMGDSYEQYF

V gene: TRBV7-8
clone size: few
D gene: -
J gene: TRBJ2-7
CDR3 DNA: TGTGCCAGCAGCTTAGAGGGAAGCCGCCACTACGAGCAGTACTTC
CDR3 protein: CASSLEGSRHYEQYF

V gene: TRBV5-1
clone size: -
D gene: TRBD1
J gene: TRBJ2-1
CDR3 DNA: TGCGCCAGCAGCTATCAAACAGGGGGCAGCTCCTACAATGAGCAGTTCTTC
CDR3 protein: CASSYQTGGSSYNEQFF

V gene: TRBV7-8
clone size: -
D gene: TRBD2
J gene: TRBJ2-1
CDR3 DNA: TGTGCCAGCAGCTTAGCGCTTAAGCTAGCGGGAGGCAATGAGCAGTTCTTC
CDR3 protein: CASSLALKLAGGNEQFF

V gene: TRBV20-1
clone size: many
D gene: -
J gene: TRBJ1-5
CDR3 DNA: TGCAGTGCTAGTTCGGGACCCGAAAGTCAGCCCCAGCATTTT
CDR3 protein: CSASSGPESQPQHF

V gene: TRBV5-1
clone size: few
D gene: TRBD1
J gene: TRBJ1-4
CDR3 DNA: TGCGCCAGCCGGACAGGGAGGGTCGCTAATGAAAAACTGTTTTTT
CDR3 protein: CASRTGRVANEKLFF

V gene: TRBV4-3
clone size: -
D gene: -
J gene: TRBJ2-7
CDR3 DNA: TGCGCCAGCAGCCAAGGAACTAACTCCTACGAGCAGTACTTC
CDR3 protein: CASSQGTNSYEQYF

V gene: TRBV5-1
clone size: few
D gene: -
J gene: TRBJ1-4
CDR3 DNA: TGCGCCAGCAGCTTGGGCGATGAAAAACTGTTTTTT
CDR3 protein: CASSLGDEKLFF

V gene: TRBV6-2/TRBV6-3
clone size: -
D gene: -
J gene: TRBJ2-1
CDR3 DNA: TGTGCCAGCCGGCGGTTTGGTGAGCAGTTCTTC
CDR3 protein: CASRRFGEQFF

V gene: TRBV6-2/TRBV6-3
clone size: few
D gene: -
J gene: TRBJ1-1
CDR3 DNA: TGTGCCAGCGGTTTCTCGATGAACACTGAAGCTTTCTTT
CDR3 protein: CASGFSMNTEAFF

V gene: TRBV7-2
clone size: -
D gene: TRBD2
J gene: TRBJ2-7
CDR3 DNA: TGTGCCAGCAGATCTAGCGGGAGCTCCTACGAGCAGTACTTC
CDR3 protein: CASRSSGSSYEQYF

V gene: TRBV7-8
clone size: few
D gene: TRBD1
J gene: TRBJ1-6
CDR3 DNA: TGTGCCAGCAGCTTAGGCCCGACAGGGTTGAATTCACCCCTCCACTTT
CDR3 protein: CASSLGPTGLNSPLHF

V gene: TRBV5-6
clone size: few
D gene: -
J gene: TRBJ1-2
CDR3 DNA: TGTGCCAGCAGCGTTACAGGGTACGGCTACACCTTC
CDR3 protein: CASSVTGYGYTF

V gene: TRBV6-1
clone size: many
D gene: -
J gene: TRBJ1-5
CDR3 DNA: TGTGCCAGCAGCCATGGGGGGGCCCAGCCCCAGCATTTT
CDR3 protein: CASSHGGAQPQHF

V gene: TRBV29-1
clone size: many
D gene: -
J gene: TRBJ2-3
CDR3 DNA: TGCAGCGTTGGCCTAGCGCGATCACTACTCACAGATACGCAGTATTTT
CDR3 protein: CSVGLARSLLTDTQYF

V gene: TRBV7-6
clone size: few
D gene: TRBD2
J gene: TRBJ2-2
CDR3 DNA: TGTGCCAGCAGCTTAACTAGCGGGAGGCGTCACACCGGGGAGCTGTTTTTT
CDR3 protein: CASSLTSGRRHTGELFF

V gene: TRBV7-6
clone size: -
D gene: -
J gene: TRBJ2-7
CDR3 DNA: TGTGCCAGCAGCTTTTATAGGGACTACGAGCAGTACTTC
CDR3 protein: CASSFYRDYEQYF

V gene: TRBV12-3/TRBV12-4
clone size: -
D gene: TRBD2
J gene: TRBJ2-1
CDR3 DNA: TGTGCCAGCAAATCACTAGCGGGAGTGAGTGAGCAGTTCTTC
CDR3 protein: CASKSLAGVSEQFF

V gene: TRBV12-3/TRBV12-4
clone size: few
D gene: TRBD1
J gene: TRBJ1-1
CDR3 DNA: TGTGCCAGCAGTCAGTACAGGGGAACTGAAGCTTTCTTT
CDR3 protein: CASSQYRGTEAFF

V gene: TRBV3-1
clone size: -
D gene: -
J gene: TRBJ2-1
CDR3 DNA: TGTGCCACCAGCAAAACCGGGGACCCCTACAATGAGCAGTTCTTC
CDR3 protein: CATSKTGDPYNEQFF

V gene: TRBV19
clone size: -
D gene: -
J gene: TRBJ2-2
CDR3 DNA: TGTGCCAGTCACGACAGCTCGAACACCGGGGAGCTGTTTTTT
CDR3 protein: CASHDSSNTGELFF

V gene: TRBV10-3
clone size: many
D gene: -
J gene: TRBJ1-1
CDR3 DNA: TGTGCCATCAGTGAGCCGGGACAGAACACTGAAGCTTTCTTT
CDR3 protein: CAISEPGQNTEAFF

V gene: TRBV27
clone size: once
D gene: TRBD1
J gene: TRBJ2-7
CDR3 DNA: TGTGCCAGCAGTTTAGGGACAGGAAAAGACTACGAGCAGTACTTC
CDR3 protein: CASSLGTGKDYEQYF

V gene: TRBV4-3
clone size: -
D gene: -
J gene: TRBJ2-5
CDR3 DNA: TGCGCCAGCAGCCAAGACTACCTTCAGGCAGGCCCGGGGGAGACCCAGTACTTC
CDR3 protein: CASSQDYLQAGPGETQYF

V gene: TRBV4-3
clone size: large
D gene: TRBD2
J gene: TRBJ2-7
CDR3 DNA: TGCGCCAGCAGCCAGGGACTAGCGGGATCCTCCTACGAGCAGTACTTC
CDR3 protein: CASSQGLAGSSYEQYF

V gene: TRBV9
clone size: many
D gene: -
J gene: TRBJ2-3
CDR3 DNA: TGTGCCAGCAGCGTAGGTGGGAGCGGGGATACGCAGTATTTT
CDR3 protein: CASSVGGSGDTQYF

V gene: TRBV27
clone size: many
D gene: -
J gene: TRBJ2-1
CDR3 DNA: TGTGCCAGCAGTTTAAACCGCCGGGATGAGCAGTTCTTC
CDR3 protein: CASSLNRRDEQFF

V gene: TRBV5-6
clone size: -
D gene: -
J gene: TRBJ2-1
CDR3 DNA: TGTGCCAGCAGCCCCGGACCAGAGACAGGTTTTAATGAGCAGTTCTTC
CDR3 protein: CASSPGPETGFNEQFF

V gene: TRBV4-2
clone size: few
D gene: -
J gene: TRBJ1-2
CDR3 DNA: TGTGCCAGCAGCCTCACCGAGACGGGAGAGGAGGGCTACACCTTC
CDR3 protein: CASSLTETGEEGYTF

V gene: TRBV6-2/TRBV6-3
clone size: few
D gene: -
J gene: TRBJ1-5
CDR3 DNA: TGTGCCAGCAGTTACCTGGTTTATAGCAATCAGCCCCAGCATTTT
CDR3 protein: CASSYLVYSNQPQHF

V gene: TRBV6-1
clone size: few
D gene: TRBD1
J gene: TRBJ2-7
CDR3 DNA: TGTGCCAGCAGTGAACCACCGGGACAGGGGGCGGAGGAGCAGTACTTC
CDR3 protein: CASSEPPGQGAEEQYF

V gene: TRBV7-9
clone size: -
D gene: -
J gene: TRBJ1-5
CDR3 DNA: TGTGCCAGCAGATTAGGGGGGAGGGGTCAGCCCCAGCATTTT
CDR3 protein: CASRLGGRGQPQHF

V gene: TRBV16
clone size: -
D gene: -
J gene: TRBJ2-1
CDR3 DNA: TGTGCCCTCGGGGGCTACAATGAGCAGTTCTTC
CDR3 protein: CALGGYNEQFF

V gene: TRBV4-3
clone size: many
D gene: TRBD1
J gene: TRBJ2-7
CDR3 DNA: TGCGCCAGCAGCCAAGAGGACAGGGGGCTCAACGAGCAGTACTTC
CDR3 protein: CASSQEDRGLNEQYF

V gene: TRBV20-1
clone size: few
D gene: TRBD1
J gene: TRBJ2-1
CDR3 DNA: TGCAGTGTCCAGGACGGGACAGTTTACAATGAGCAGTTCTTC
CDR3 protein: CSVQDGTVYNEQFF

V gene: TRBV15
clone size: many
D gene: -
J gene: TRBJ1-4
CDR3 DNA: TGTGCCACCAGCAGAGATCAACGCTCCCAGGGAAATGAAAAACTGTTTTTT
CDR3 protein: CATSRDQRSQGNEKLFF

V gene: TRBV27
clone size: -
D gene: -
J gene: TRBJ1-2
CDR3 DNA: TGTGCCAGCAGTTATAACAGAGCTAACTATGGCTACACCTTC
CDR3 protein: CASSYNRANYGYTF

V gene: TRBV27
clone size: many
D gene: -
J gene: TRBJ1-2
CDR3 DNA: TGTGCCAGCCTTTCAGGGGTAGGCTACACCTTC
CDR3 protein: CASLSGVGYTF

V gene: TRBV6-2/TRBV6-3
clone size: few
D gene: -
J gene: TRBJ1-1
CDR3 DNA: TGTGCCAGCAGTTTTTACAGGCAGAATGAAGCTTTCTTT
CDR3 protein: CASSFYRQNEAFF